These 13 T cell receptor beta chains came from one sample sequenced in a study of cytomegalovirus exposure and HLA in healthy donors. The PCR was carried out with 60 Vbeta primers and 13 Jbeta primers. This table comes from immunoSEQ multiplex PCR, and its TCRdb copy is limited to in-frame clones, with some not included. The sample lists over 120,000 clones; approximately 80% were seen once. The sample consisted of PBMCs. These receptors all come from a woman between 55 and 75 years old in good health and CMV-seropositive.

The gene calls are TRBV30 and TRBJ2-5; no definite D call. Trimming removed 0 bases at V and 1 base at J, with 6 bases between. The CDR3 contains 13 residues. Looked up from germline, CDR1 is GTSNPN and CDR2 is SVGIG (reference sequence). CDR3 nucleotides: TGTGCCTGGAGTGTTCGAGGCCAAGAGACCCAGTACTTC. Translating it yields CAWSVRGQETQYF.

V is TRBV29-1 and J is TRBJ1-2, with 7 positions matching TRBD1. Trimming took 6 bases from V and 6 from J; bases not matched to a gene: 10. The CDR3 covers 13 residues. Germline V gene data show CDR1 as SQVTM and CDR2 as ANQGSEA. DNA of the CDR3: TGCAGCGTCAGACAGGGCGATTGGGATGGCTACACCTTC. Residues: CSVRQGDWDGYTF.

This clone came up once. The chain's CDR3 is CASSRTGPGANVLTF. The CDR3 nucleotides are TGTGCCAGCAGCCGGACAGGGCCTGGGGCCAACGTCCTGACTTTC. This sequence joins TRBV5-5 and TRBJ2-6; 8 nucleotides match TRBD1. V was pared by 4 bases and J by 2 bases, with 2 bases of the junction left unmatched. Germline CDR1 and CDR2: SGHKS and YYEKEE (reference sequence). CDR3 length equals 15 residues.

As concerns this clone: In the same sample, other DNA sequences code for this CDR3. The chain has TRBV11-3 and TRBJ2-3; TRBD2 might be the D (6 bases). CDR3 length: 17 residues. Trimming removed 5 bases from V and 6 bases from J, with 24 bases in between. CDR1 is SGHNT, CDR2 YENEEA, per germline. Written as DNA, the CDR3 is TGTGCCAGCAGCATTATTACGGGAGACTACCCGCCGGATACGCAGTATTTT. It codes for CASSIITGDYPPDTQYF. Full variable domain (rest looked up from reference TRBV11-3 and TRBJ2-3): EAGVVQSPRYKIIEKKQPVAFWCNPISGHNTLYWYLQNLGQGPELLIRYENEEAVDDSQLPKDRFSAERLKGVDSTLKIQPAELGDSAVYLCASSIITGDYPPDTQYFGPGTRLTVL.

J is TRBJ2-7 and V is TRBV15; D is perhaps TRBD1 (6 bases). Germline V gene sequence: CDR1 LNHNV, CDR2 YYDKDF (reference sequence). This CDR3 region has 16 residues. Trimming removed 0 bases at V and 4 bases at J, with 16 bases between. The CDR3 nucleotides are TGTGCCACCAGCAGAGATCGCGCAGGGCAGGGGTACGAGCAGTACTTC. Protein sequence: CATSRDRAGQGYEQYF. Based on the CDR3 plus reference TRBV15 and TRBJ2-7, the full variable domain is DAMVIQNPRYQVTQFGKPVTLSCSQTLNHNVMYWYQQKSSQAPKLLFHYYDKDFNNEADTPDNFQSRRPNTSFCFLDIRSPGLGDTAMYLCATSRDRAGQGYEQYFGPGTRLTVT.

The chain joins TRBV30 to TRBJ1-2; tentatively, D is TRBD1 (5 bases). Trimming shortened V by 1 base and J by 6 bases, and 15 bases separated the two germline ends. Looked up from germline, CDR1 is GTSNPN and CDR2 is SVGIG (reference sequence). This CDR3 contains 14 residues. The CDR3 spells CAWSGQLMSDGYTF. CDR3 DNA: TGTGCCTGGAGTGGACAGCTCATGAGTGATGGCTACACCTTC.

The CDR3 region is CASSSLAGGGDTQYF. The CDR3 bases are TGTGCCAGCAGCTCCCTAGCGGGGGGGGGAGATACGCAGTATTTT. J is TRBJ2-3 and V is TRBV7-8; TRBD2 matches 12 bases. The CDR3 spans 15 residues. CDR1 SGHVS and CDR2 FQNEAQ come from the germline V gene. J gave up 5 bases and V 4 bases, and 4 bases lay outside the gene matches.

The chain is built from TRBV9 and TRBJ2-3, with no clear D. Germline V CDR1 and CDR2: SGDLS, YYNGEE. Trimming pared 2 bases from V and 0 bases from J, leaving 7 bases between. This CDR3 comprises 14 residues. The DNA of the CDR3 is TGTGCCAGCAGCGTTGACACTAGCACAGATACGCAGTATTTT. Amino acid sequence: CASSVDTSTDTQYF.

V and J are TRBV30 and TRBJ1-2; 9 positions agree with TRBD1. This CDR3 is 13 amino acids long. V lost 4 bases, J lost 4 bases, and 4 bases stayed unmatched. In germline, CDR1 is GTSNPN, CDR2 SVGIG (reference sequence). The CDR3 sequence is CAWTKDRGYGYTF. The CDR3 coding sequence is TGTGCCTGGACCAAGGACAGGGGCTATGGCTACACCTTC.

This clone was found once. The CDR3: CASSLRGTGDDQYF. The CDR3 DNA is TGTGCCAGCAGTCTACGGGGGACAGGGGATGACCAGTACTTC. The chain combines TRBV11-3 with TRBJ2-5; 10 bases agree with TRBD1. V lost 6 bases, J lost 10 bases, and 11 bases stayed unmatched. CDR3 length: 14 residues. From germline, CDR1 is SGHNT and CDR2 YENEEA.

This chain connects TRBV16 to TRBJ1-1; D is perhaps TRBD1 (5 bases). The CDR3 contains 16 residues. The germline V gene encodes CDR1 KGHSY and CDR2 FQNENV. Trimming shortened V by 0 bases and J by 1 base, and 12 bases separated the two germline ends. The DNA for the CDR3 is TGTGCCAGCAGCCAATCGGGCGGGGCTGGGAACACTGAAGCTTTCTTT. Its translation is CASSQSGGAGNTEAFF.

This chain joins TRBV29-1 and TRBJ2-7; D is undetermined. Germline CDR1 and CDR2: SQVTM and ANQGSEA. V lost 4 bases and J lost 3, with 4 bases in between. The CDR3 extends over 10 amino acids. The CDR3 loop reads CSVVHYEQYF. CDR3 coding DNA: TGCAGCGTTGTCCACTACGAGCAGTACTTC.

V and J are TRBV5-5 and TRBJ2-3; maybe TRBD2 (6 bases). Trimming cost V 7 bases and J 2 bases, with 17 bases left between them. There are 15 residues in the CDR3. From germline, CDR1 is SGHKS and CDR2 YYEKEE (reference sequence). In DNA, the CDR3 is TGTGCCAGCTTAAGGAGGGGTTCGACCACAGATACGCAGTATTTT. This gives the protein CASLRRGSTTDTQYF.